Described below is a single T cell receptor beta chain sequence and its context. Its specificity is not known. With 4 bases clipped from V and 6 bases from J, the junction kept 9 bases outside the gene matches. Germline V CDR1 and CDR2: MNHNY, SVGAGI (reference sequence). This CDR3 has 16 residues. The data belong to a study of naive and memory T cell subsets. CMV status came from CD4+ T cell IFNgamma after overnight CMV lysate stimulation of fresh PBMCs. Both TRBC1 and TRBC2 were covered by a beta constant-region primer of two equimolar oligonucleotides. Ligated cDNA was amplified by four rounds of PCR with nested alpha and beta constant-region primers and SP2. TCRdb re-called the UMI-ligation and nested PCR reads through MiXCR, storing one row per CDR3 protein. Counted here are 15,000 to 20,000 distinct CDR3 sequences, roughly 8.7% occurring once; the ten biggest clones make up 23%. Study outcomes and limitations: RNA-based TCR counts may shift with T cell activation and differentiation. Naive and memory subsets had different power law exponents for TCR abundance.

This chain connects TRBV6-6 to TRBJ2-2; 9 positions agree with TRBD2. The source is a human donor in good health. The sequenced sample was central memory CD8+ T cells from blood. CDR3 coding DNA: TGTGCCAGCAGTTTGGGCGGGGGGGGCCTGGCCGGGGAGCTGTTTTTT. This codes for CASSLGGGGLAGELFF.